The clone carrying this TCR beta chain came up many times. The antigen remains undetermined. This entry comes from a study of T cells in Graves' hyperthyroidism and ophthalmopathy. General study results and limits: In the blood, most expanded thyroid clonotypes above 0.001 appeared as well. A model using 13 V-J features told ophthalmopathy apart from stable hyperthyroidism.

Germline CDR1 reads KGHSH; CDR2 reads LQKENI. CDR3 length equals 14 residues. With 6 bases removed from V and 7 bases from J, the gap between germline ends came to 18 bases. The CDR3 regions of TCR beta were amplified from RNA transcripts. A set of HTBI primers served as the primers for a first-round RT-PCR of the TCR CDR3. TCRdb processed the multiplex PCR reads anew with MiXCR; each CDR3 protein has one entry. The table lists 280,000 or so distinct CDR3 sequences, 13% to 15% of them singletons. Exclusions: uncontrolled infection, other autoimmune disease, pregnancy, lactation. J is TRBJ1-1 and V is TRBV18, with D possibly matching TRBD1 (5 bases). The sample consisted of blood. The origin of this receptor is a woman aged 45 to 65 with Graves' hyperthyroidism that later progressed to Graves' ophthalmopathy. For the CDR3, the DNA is TGTGCCAGCTCTCCGGACATCGGCCCCGTTGAAGCTTTCTTT. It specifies CASSPDIGPVEAFF.